A single sample is the source of the 18 T cell receptor beta chains below, sequenced in a study of cytomegalovirus exposure and HLA in healthy donors. Profiling relied on immunoSEQ multiplex PCR, and the TCRdb table lists in-frame clones only, not all of them. This table holds approximately 100,000 clones, about 93% found once. Source material: PBMCs. Receptors were obtained from a woman aged 25 to 39 in good health and CMV-seropositive.

The V call is TRBV27, the J call TRBJ2-1, with TRBD2 matching 11 bases. Germline values: CDR1 MNHEY, CDR2 SMNVEV (reference sequence). With V trimmed by 4 bases and J by 7 bases, 6 bases remained unmatched. The CDR3 contains 15 residues. The CDR3 sequence: CASSSSTSGSNEQFF. The CDR3 coding sequence is TGTGCCAGCAGTTCCTCCACTAGCGGGAGTAATGAGCAGTTCTTC.

The chain is built from TRBV20-1 and TRBJ1-2; D is uncertain. Germline assignment: CDR1 DFQATT and CDR2 SNEGSKA (reference sequence). This CDR3 has 11 amino acids. Between the trimmed V and J ends, which lost 6 bases and 4 bases, there was a span of 9 bases. CDR3 sequence (DNA): TGCAGTGCCCGGTCGGGCTATGGCTACACCTTC. Protein: CSARSGYGYTF.

The V call is TRBV21-1, the J call TRBJ2-7; the DNA was not compared with TRBD1, the D call given in the table. TRBV21-1 is marked as a pseudogene. The CDR3 is 17 amino acids. The DNA of the CDR3 is TGTGCCAGCAGCAAAGAAATAGGGACAGGGAATCTCTACGAGCAGTACTTC. This sequence encodes CASSKEIGTGNLYEQYF.

This chain uses TRBV5-4 with TRBJ2-2; 13 bases match TRBD2. There are 16 residues in the CDR3. V was pared by 4 bases and J by 7 bases, with 7 bases of the junction left unmatched. Germline CDR1 is SGHNT and CDR2 is YYREEE (reference sequence). The CDR3 spells CASSKGLAGVIGELFF. The DNA of the CDR3 is TGTGCCAGCAGCAAAGGACTAGCGGGAGTGATCGGGGAGCTGTTTTTT.

The chain uses TRBV10-1 and TRBJ2-7; maybe TRBD1 (5 bases). The CDR3 consists of 14 residues. V was shortened by 0 bases and J by 7 bases, with 13 bases between the two germline ends. Germline CDR1 WNHNN, CDR2 SYGVQD (reference sequence). CDR3 DNA: TGCGCCAGCAGTGAGTCTGGCCTCCAGGGTGAGCAGTACTTC. It translates to CASSESGLQGEQYF.

The J gene is TRBJ2-2, the V gene TRBV29-1; 9 bases map to TRBD1. Trimming removed 4 bases from V and 0 bases from J; junction bases left unmatched: 6. Germline-derived CDR1 and CDR2 are SQVTM and ANQGSEA. The CDR3 covers 16 residues. The CDR3 here is CSVVGGTGTNTGELFF. DNA for the CDR3: TGCAGCGTTGTGGGGGGGACAGGGACGAACACCGGGGAGCTGTTTTTT.

V is TRBV7-8 and J is TRBJ1-1; the D gene is possibly TRBD1 (5 bases). Germline lookup yields CDR1 SGHVS and CDR2 FQNEAQ. The CDR3 totals 15 residues. The ends were cut back, 0 bases at V and 3 bases at J, with 11 bases in the middle. CDR3 sequence reads: CASSLATVGDTEAFF. DNA of the CDR3: TGTGCCAGCAGCTTAGCGACAGTTGGGGACACTGAAGCTTTCTTT.

This clone was counted once. The chain couples TRBV6-5 to TRBJ1-2; D remains unclear. The CDR3 loop spans 14 amino acids. Germline CDR1 is MNHEY and CDR2 is SVGAGI. Trimming cost V 0 bases and J 4 bases, with 9 bases left between them. CDR3 DNA sequence: TGTGCCAGCAGTTACTCAGGAGGGCCCTATGGCTACACCTTC. Its translation is CASSYSGGPYGYTF.

The J gene is TRBJ2-7, the V gene TRBV27, with 12 bases that match TRBD2. The junction had 14 bases not matched to a gene; V was cut back by 8 bases and J by 0 bases. The CDR3 length is 18 residues. Germline V gene sequence: CDR1 MNHEY, CDR2 SMNVEV (reference sequence). CDR3 amino acids: CASGGGPTGLAGSYEQYF. CDR3 nucleotides: TGTGCCAGCGGCGGGGGGCCAACGGGACTAGCGGGCTCCTACGAGCAGTACTTC.

Here the CDR3 DNA reads TGCAGCGTTGATTCAGGGGGCGGTGGCTACACCTTC. The encoded protein is CSVDSGGGGYTF. The J gene is TRBJ1-2, the V gene TRBV29-1, with TRBD1 matching 8 bases. The CDR3 extends over 12 amino acids. V was pared by 3 bases and J by 7 bases, with 4 bases of the junction left unmatched. Germline V lookup: CDR1 SQVTM, CDR2 ANQGSEA.

This chain links TRBV4-2 with TRBJ1-4; D remains ambiguous. Deletions cut 0 bases from V and 6 bases from J, with 5 bases between. The CDR3 totals 13 residues. Germline assignment: CDR1 LGHNA and CDR2 YNFKEQ. DNA for the CDR3: TGTGCCAGCAGCCAAGAGGCATATGAAAAACTGTTTTTT. This codes for CASSQEAYEKLFF.

This clone showed up just once. This chain links TRBV12-5 with TRBJ1-1, with TRBD1 matching 12 bases. Trimming removed 1 base from V and 5 bases from J; junction bases left unmatched: 8. The CDR3 spans 17 residues. Germline V gene sequence: CDR1 LGHNT, CDR2 FRNRAP. In DNA, the CDR3 is TGTGCTAGTGGTTTGGGTGGGACAGGGGGCCTCGGGACTGAAGCTTTCTTT. It specifies CASGLGGTGGLGTEAFF.

The chain joins TRBV28 to TRBJ2-2; no firm D call. The V and J ends lost 7 bases and 9 bases respectively, with 18 bases between them. The V gene's germline CDR1 is MDHEN and CDR2 SYDVKM. CDR3 size: 14 residues. Written as DNA, the CDR3 is TGTGCCAGCAATGGGTACCTGACACCCAGGGAGCTGTTTTTT. It codes for CASNGYLTPRELFF.

The gene calls are TRBV28 and TRBJ1-4; D possibly corresponds to TRBD1 (5 bases). Germline CDR1 is MDHEN and CDR2 is SYDVKM. V was clipped by 6 bases and J by 5 bases, with 19 bases between them. The length of the CDR3 is 16 residues. The chain's CDR3 is CASSPAPPGMNEKLFF. CDR3 nucleotides: TGTGCCAGCAGCCCCGCTCCTCCAGGGATGAATGAAAAACTGTTTTTT. The full variable domain, in which reference TRBV28 and TRBJ1-4 provide the parts outside the CDR3, is DVKVTQSSRYLVKRTGEKVFLECVQDMDHENMFWYRQDPGLGLRLIYFSYDVKMKEKGDIPEGYSVSREKKERFSLILESASTNQTSMYLCASSPAPPGMNEKLFFGSGTQLSVL.

The gene calls are TRBV28 and TRBJ2-3; D is undetermined. This CDR3 has 12 residues. With 3 bases removed from V and 3 bases from J, the gap between germline ends came to 4 bases. Germline assignment: CDR1 MDHEN and CDR2 SYDVKM. The CDR3 DNA reads as TGTGCCAGCAGTTTTCGGACAGATACGCAGTATTTT. Translated, it gives CASSFRTDTQYF.

This clone occurred once. V is TRBV2 and J is TRBJ2-2, with 10 bases that match TRBD2. Germline V gene lookup returns CDR1 SNHLY and CDR2 FYNNEI. The V and J ends lost 5 bases and 6 bases, in that order; junction bases with no gene match: 3. The CDR3 has 14 residues. The CDR3 here is CASSYLAGAGELFF. The CDR3 region has the DNA TGTGCCAGCAGTTATCTAGCGGGAGCCGGGGAGCTGTTTTTT.

Concerning this clone itself: The DNA is omitted, as the CDR3 cannot be located on it reliably, and the CDR3 follows TCRdb's listing. This CDR3 is CASSLYLDSTFGANVLTF. The chain carries TRBV7-9 and TRBJ2-6; the table assigns TRBD1, which was not confirmed against the DNA. Germline CDR1 reads SEHNR; CDR2 reads FQNEAQ (reference sequence). Counting both end residues, the CDR3 totals 18 amino acids.

This clone was counted between two and nine times. The V and J genes are TRBV6-5 and TRBJ1-2, with 7 bases that match TRBD1. This CDR3 has 15 residues. Germline V gene data show CDR1 as MNHEY and CDR2 as SVGAGI. Losses at the gene ends were 0 bases for V and 7 bases for J; bases not matched to a gene: 8. CDR3 coding DNA: TGTGCCAGCAGTTACTCTCGAACAGGGGCTCTTGGCTACACCTTC. It translates to CASSYSRTGALGYTF.